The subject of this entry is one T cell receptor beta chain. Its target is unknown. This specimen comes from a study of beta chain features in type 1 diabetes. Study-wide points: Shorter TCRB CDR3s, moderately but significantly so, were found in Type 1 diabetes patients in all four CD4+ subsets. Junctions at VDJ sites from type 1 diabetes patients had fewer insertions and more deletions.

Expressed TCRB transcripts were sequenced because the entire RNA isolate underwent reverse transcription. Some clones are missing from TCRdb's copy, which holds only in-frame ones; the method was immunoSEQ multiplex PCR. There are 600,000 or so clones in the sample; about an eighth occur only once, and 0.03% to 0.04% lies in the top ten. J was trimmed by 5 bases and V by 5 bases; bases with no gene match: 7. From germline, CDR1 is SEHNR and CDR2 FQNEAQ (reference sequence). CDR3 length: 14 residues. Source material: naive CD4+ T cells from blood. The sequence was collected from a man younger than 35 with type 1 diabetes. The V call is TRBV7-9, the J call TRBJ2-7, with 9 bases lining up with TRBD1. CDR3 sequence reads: CASSAGTGYHEQYF. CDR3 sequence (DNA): TGTGCCAGCAGCGCCGGGACAGGGTACCACGAGCAGTACTTC.